This T cell receptor (beta chain) was documented in a study of cytomegalovirus exposure and HLA in healthy donors (dated by TCRdb to about 2017). For the wider study: According to an earlier analysis of 450 to 650 of the donors, 200 million or so T cells yielded 117 million unique TCR beta sequences and about 300 Gb of sequence data. Alongside the repertoire data, information on donor age, sex, ethnicity and CMV serostatus was compiled. In the later analysis, no new phenotypic data were used to find candidate immune exposures; instead, reliance was placed on TCR beta sequences and their occurrence across donors. The study combined high-throughput TCR immunosequencing, statistical association of individual TCRs with disease status, and machine learning to predict cytomegalovirus infection status. An earlier analysis of a few hundred of the donors applied high-throughput TCR beta sequencing to assess whether each TCR beta V gene segment acted as functional or pseudogenic. Besides the first cohort of roughly 700 subjects, a separate validation cohort made up of about 120 different subjects was used. A few DR-DQ haplotypes were treated as single units for association and clustering because of strong linkage in the cohort. Class I and class II HLA loci were covered by the typing at four-digit resolution. The study aimed to test whether cataloging public T cell receptors could reveal signatures of past pathogen exposure. A later analysis re-examined previously published TCR beta repertoires from about 670 donors and added high-resolution HLA genotyping to investigate patterns of TCR occurrence. All discovery cohort repertoires had been generated using a single sequencing platform. In a later genetic analysis, genome-wide SNP genotypes for 398 of the 666 donors were used, and that subset was treated as a discovery cohort. An early release that covered several hundred HLA-typed donors contained around 300 gigabases of sequencing data and 85 million to 100 million unique TCR sequences. The number of donors typed differed by locus, with about 629-630 for A, B, C, DRB1 and DQB1, approximately 500 for DQA1, about 610 for DPA1, and about 450 for DPB1. The T cell repertoires of under 700 subjects were profiled by immunosequencing and related to cytomegalovirus serostatus. Among the approximately 400 genotyped donors, 75% to 90% belonged to the genetic ancestry cluster associated with self-reported Caucasian donors. Across some 400 genotyped donors of the cohort, an average of approximately 240,000 unique TCR beta nucleotide sequences per donor were sequenced, and 15% to 20% of those sequences were non-productive. Summary of the overall study and its limitations: Because the 87-base-pair reads could not distinguish some IMGT-functional V segments, including TRBV6-2 and TRBV6-3, those segments were excluded. For the cohort, immune exposure information was limited to CMV serostatus. It was suggested by the authors that the approach could potentially be generalized to other disease states and immunological phenotypes. A total of about 180 TCR beta chains were listed by the study as associated with cytomegalovirus. V-gene and J-gene trimming of TCR beta chains was associated with a missense DCLRE1C variant in a later genetic analysis, and the association was replicated in an independent cohort. According to a later analysis, most CMV-associated TCR beta chains appeared to be HLA-restricted, and the HLA associations seemed to be driven largely by CMV exposure. The presence/absence analyses assumed that sequencing depth was roughly uniform across donors, and that assumption may not be true. Broadly in line with IMGT annotations, most TCR beta V segments showed up in productive rearrangements about 90% or about 30% of the time in an earlier analysis of approximately 600 of the donors. In a later genetic analysis, fewer N-insertions in productive TCRs were reported among donors in an Asian-associated ancestry cluster than the roughly 670-donor mean. Specific HLA alleles were associated with 15,000 to 20,000 TCR beta sequences at a false discovery rate of 0.05 in a later analysis. In a later analysis, several top co-occurrence clusters were reported to appear linked to parvovirus B19, influenza, CMV and Epstein-Barr virus. A cluster of highly shared sequence variants was judged likely to represent a technical artifact of the sequencing pipeline. Because some donors lacked HLA typing at each locus, the association tests relied only on the typed subset. This cohort had only TCR beta chains sequenced, and the lack of alpha or paired-chain data limited which features could be detected. When HLA alleles, especially DR and DQ, strongly co-occurred, TCR associations were difficult to assign to individual alleles. In a later analysis, TCR association rates were found to vary across HLA loci, with the most associated TCRs seen for DRB1 alleles and the fewest for HLA-C alleles. In vitro tests confirmed that three of the cytomegalovirus-associated TCR beta chains recognize cytomegalovirus antigens. Most TCR sequences were seen in very few donors, while some public TCRs were found in many individuals. Cytomegalovirus status was reported to be diagnosed by the classifier with high specificity and sensitivity in both the original and validation cohorts. A further reported finding was that TCR beta sequences accurately predicted the HLA-A and HLA-B alleles for most subjects in the first cohort. Because counts were too low, seventeen rarely observed V segments, including chromosome 9 orphons, were left out of the earlier analysis of 587 of the donors. Compared with equally common non-associated chains, HLA-associated TCR beta chains in a later analysis were more clonally expanded and had lower generation probabilities. Linkage disequilibrium might explain the correlated functional status among segregating V segments, but an unknown experimental factor could not be ruled out.

The germline V gene sets CDR1 to LGHNA and CDR2 to YSLEER. Unmatched junction bases come to 2, with V trimmed by 1 base and J by 1 base. The CDR3, cysteine through phenylalanine, is 16 amino acids long. Just CDR3 DNA is preserved here, 48 bases in frame from base 1. Library creation used the immunoSEQ multiplex PCR assay. The multiplex PCR relied on a mix of 60 forward primers for TCR Vbeta segments and 13 reverse primers for TCR Jbeta segments. A multiplex PCR assay on genomic DNA amplified the CDR3 region of rearranged TCR beta genes. The Illumina HiSeq System was used to sequence the amplified TCR beta libraries as 87-base-pair reads. In the paper's pipeline: A later analysis counted approximately 76 million unique TCR beta chains across the 700 or so repertoires, and 9 million to 14 million of these chains were shared by at least two donors. To remove PCR and sequencing errors, raw reads were error-corrected and collapsed into unique sequences using a nearest-neighbor algorithm that merged closely related sequences. CDR3 sequences were aligned to IMGT reference sequences to assign V, D and J gene segments. For a sequence to be retained, a match of at least six nucleotides was required to both a V gene segment and a J gene segment. Rearrangements were classified as productive when the CDR3 lacked stop codons and remained in frame with V and J, and all other rearrangements were classified as non-productive. Following IMGT convention, CDR3 was defined as the stretch from the second conserved V-encoded cysteine up to the conserved J-encoded phenylalanine. The earlier analysis of about 570 of the donors excluded any sequence lacking an unambiguous match to a single V gene segment. An earlier analysis of fewer than 650 of the donors classified V segments as functional when productive rearrangements were above 56.7% and as segregating when the standard deviation between donors was above 5%. A statistical classification framework was developed to diagnose cytomegalovirus status using the catalog of TCR beta chain sequences. V and J gene assignment, in a later analysis, came from comparing TCR nucleotide sequences with IMGT/GENE-DB human TR gene sequences. The TCRdist pipeline was used in a later analysis to assign CDR3 sequences and most-parsimonious VDJ recombination scenarios. A later analysis defined each TCR beta chain by its CDR3 amino acid sequence plus V-gene family, and excluded reads lacking a unique V-gene family. In a later analysis, around 600 highly shared, low-generation-probability nucleotide sequences were removed to address suspected cross-contamination and a sequencing artifact. A later analysis calculated a clonal expansion index for each public chain from normalized within-repertoire ranks of inferred template counts. In a later analysis, generation probabilities were computed with a VDJ recombination model fitted to out-of-frame rearrangements, and the resulting probabilities were checked against IGoR. In a later analysis, hypergeometric tests were used to score TCR-TCR, TCR-HLA and TCR-CMV co-occurrence, with a repertoire-size bias correction applied to TCR pairs. In a later analysis, false discovery rates were estimated by permuting HLA or CMV assignments 20 times. In a later analysis, co-occurring TCRs were grouped using DBSCAN, and TCRdist sequence similarity was added for clustering within HLA-allele-positive subsets. Repertoires with fewer than 30,000 or more than 120,000 public chains, plus five repertoires with anomalous nucleotide sharing, were excluded from co-occurrence clustering. TCRdb stores this immuneACCESS table with in-frame sequences only. Part of the clones is absent; in the studies checked, under half of the shortfall reflects unresolved V genes, and no reason is known for the rest. The V and J calls and the clone size are those of that table, but D and trimming were determined from the DNA. This sample lists 150,000 to 170,000 clones; around 80% were detected once. Jointly, the top ten make up 1.3% to 1.5% of the sample.

The cohort was made up of approximately 670 healthy bone marrow donors. All cohort members were sampled while nominally healthy, although unrecorded immune exposures were likely present. The donor was CMV seronegative and was included in the group of about 350 seronegative cohort members. Every donor gave a peripheral blood sample, and the peripheral blood mononuclear cells from that sample were used for TCR beta sequencing. The Qiagen DNeasy Blood Extraction Kit was used to extract genomic DNA from the blood cell samples. Concerning this clone: Its antigen remains undetermined. Per-base quality was not reported, and no clone a single base away is much larger than it.

Sequenced sample: PBMCs. Here the chain combines TRBV4-3 and TRBJ2-1, with 9 junctional bases fitting TRBD2. The clonotype comes from a man aged 18 to 29 in good health and CMV-seronegative. The CDR3 in this case is CASSQVTSGSYNEQFF. Here is the DNA: TGCGCCAGCAGCCAAGTTACTAGCGGGTCCTACAATGAGCAGTTCTTC.